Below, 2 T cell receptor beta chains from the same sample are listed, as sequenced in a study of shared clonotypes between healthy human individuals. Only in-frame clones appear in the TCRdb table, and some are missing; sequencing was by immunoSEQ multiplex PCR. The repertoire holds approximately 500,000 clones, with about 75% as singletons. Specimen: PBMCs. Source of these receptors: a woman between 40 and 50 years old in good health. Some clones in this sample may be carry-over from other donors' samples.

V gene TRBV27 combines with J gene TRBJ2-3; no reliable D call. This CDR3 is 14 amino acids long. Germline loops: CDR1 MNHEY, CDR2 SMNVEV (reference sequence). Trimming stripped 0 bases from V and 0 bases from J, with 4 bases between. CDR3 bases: TGTGCCAGCAGTTTATCCGACAGCACAGATACGCAGTATTTT. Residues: CASSLSDSTDTQYF.

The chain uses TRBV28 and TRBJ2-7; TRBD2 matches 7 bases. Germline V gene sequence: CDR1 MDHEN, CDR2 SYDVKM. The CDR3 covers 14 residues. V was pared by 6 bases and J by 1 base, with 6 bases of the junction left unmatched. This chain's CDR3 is CASRSGGGSYEQYF. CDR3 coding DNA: TGTGCCAGCAGATCGGGGGGAGGTTCCTACGAGCAGTACTTC.